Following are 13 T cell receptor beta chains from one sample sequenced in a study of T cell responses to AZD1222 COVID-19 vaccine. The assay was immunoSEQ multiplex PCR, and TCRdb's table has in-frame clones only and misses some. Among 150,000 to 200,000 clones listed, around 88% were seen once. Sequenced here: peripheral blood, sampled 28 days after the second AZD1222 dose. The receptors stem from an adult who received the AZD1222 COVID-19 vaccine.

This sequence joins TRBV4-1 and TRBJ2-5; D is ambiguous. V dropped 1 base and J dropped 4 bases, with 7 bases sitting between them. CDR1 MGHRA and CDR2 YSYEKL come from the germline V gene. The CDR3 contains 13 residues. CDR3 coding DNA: TGCGCCAGCAGCCAAGTAGGTTCAGAGACCCAGTACTTC. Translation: CASSQVGSETQYF.

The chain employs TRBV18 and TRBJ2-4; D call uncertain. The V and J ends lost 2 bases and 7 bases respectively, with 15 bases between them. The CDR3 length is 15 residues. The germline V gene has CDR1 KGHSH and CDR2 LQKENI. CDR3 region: CASSPIRPKENIQYF. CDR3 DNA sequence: TGTGCCAGCTCACCAATAAGGCCAAAGGAGAACATTCAGTACTTC.

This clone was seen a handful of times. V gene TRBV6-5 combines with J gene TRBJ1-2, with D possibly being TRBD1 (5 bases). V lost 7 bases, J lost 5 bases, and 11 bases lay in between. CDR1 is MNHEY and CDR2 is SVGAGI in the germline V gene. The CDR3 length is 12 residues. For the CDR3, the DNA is TGTGCCAGCACCGCAGGGCTTTATGGCTACACCTTC. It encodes CASTAGLYGYTF.

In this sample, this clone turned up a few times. The CDR3: CATSSRGGNTEAFF. For the CDR3, the DNA is TGTGCCACCAGCTCTAGAGGGGGGAACACTGAAGCTTTCTTT. The chain uses TRBV15 and TRBJ1-1; weak D call: TRBD1 (6 bases). The CDR3 sequence is 14 residues long. Looked up from germline, CDR1 is LNHNV and CDR2 is YYDKDF (reference sequence). The V gene lost 5 bases and the J gene lost 1 base, with 11 bases spanning the gap.

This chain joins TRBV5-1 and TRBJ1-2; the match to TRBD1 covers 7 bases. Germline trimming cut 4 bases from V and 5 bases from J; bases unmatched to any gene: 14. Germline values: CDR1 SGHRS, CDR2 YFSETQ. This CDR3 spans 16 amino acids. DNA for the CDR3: TGCGCCAGCAGCCGCGCGGGGGACAGTGGAGGGTATGGCTACACCTTC. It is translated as CASSRAGDSGGYGYTF.

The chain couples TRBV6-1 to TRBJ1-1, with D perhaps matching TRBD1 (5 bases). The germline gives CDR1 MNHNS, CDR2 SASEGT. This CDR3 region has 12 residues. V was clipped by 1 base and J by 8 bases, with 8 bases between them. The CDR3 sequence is CASSEDRREAFF. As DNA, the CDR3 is TGTGCCAGCAGTGAAGACAGGAGAGAAGCTTTCTTT.

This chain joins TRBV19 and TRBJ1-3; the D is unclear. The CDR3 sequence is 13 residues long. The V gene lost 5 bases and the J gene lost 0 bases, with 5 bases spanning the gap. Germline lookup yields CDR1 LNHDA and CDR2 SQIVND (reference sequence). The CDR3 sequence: CASSSTSGNTIYF. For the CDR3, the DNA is TGTGCCAGTAGTTCGACCTCTGGAAACACCATATATTTT. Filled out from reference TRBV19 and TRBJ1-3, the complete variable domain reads DGGITQSPKYLFRKEGQNVTLSCEQNLNHDAMYWYRQDPGQGLRLIYYSQIVNDFQKGDIAEGYSVSREKKESFPLTVTSAQKNPTAFYLCASSSTSGNTIYFGEGSWLTVV.

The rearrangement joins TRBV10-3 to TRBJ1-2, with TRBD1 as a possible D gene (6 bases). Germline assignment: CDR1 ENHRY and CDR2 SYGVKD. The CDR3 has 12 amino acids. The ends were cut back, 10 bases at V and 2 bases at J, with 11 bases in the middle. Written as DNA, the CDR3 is TGTGCCACCCTAACAGGGAACTATGGCTACACCTTC. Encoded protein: CATLTGNYGYTF.

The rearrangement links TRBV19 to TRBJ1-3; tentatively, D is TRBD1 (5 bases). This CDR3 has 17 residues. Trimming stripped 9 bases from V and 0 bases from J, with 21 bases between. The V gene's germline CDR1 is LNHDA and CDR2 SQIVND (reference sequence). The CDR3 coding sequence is TGTGCCAGCACGAGGGACGGGGGTGCCGACTCTGGAAACACCATATATTTT. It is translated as CASTRDGGADSGNTIYF.

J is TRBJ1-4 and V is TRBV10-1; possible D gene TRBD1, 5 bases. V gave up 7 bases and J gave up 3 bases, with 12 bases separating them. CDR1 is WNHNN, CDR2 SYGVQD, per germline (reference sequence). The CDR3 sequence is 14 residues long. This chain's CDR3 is CASTDQGPNEKLFF. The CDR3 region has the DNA TGCGCCAGCACCGATCAGGGTCCTAATGAAAAACTGTTTTTT.

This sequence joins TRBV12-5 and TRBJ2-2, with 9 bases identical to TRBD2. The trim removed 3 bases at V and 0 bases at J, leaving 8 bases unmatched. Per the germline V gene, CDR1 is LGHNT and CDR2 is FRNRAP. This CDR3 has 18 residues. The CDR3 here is CASGFIAGDLANTGELFF. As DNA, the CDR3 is TGTGCTAGTGGTTTCATAGCGGGAGATCTCGCGAACACCGGGGAGCTGTTTTTT.

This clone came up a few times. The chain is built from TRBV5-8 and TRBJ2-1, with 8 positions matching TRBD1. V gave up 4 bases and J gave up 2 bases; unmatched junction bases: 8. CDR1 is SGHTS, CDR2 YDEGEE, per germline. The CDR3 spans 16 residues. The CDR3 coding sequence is TGTGCCAGCAGCCCCCGGGACAGGAAACCCTACAATGAGCAGTTCTTC. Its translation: CASSPRDRKPYNEQFF.

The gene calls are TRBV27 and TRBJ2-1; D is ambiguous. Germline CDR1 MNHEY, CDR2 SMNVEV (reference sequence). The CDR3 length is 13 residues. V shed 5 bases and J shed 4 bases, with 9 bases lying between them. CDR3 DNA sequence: TGTGCCAGCAGTACACGTAGGTACAATGAGCAGTTCTTC. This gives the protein CASSTRRYNEQFF.